This entry lists 32 T cell receptor beta chains sequenced from one sample in a study of beta chain features in type 1 diabetes (dated by TCRdb to between 2018 and 2020). Their cognate antigens are unknown. What the work shows at the level of the full study, not this receptor alone: A moderate but significant shortening of TCRB CDR3 length was observed in type 1 diabetes patients in all four CD4+ subsets.

The receptor library was made with the immunoSEQ multiplex PCR assay. The entire isolated RNA was reverse transcribed using the High Capacity cDNA Reverse Transcription Kit, and thus expressed TCRB transcripts were sequenced. TCRdb re-hosts the immuneACCESS table, in-frame sequences only. Its copies lack some clones; in the studies checked, an unresolved V gene accounts for under half of them, and the cause for the rest is not known. The table for this sample lists a few hundred thousand clones; 13% of them were counted only once. Approximately 0.016% of the sample is taken by the ten largest. Sequencing input: naive CD4+ T cells from blood. The sample's cell subset or site label, in plain terms: true naive CD4+ T cells. The receptors stem from a woman aged 18-29 years with type 1 diabetes.

The V and J genes are TRBV28 and TRBJ1-2; no definite D call. This CDR3 is 13 amino acids long. The germline V gene has CDR1 MDHEN and CDR2 SYDVKM. Trimming cost V 8 bases and J 8 bases, with 18 bases left between them. The CDR3 bases are TGTGCCAGCTCCCTGGACCGCGCGGGAGGCTACACCTTC. Amino acids: CASSLDRAGGYTF.

The chain joins TRBV11-3 to TRBJ2-3, with D unclear. There are 11 residues in the CDR3. CDR1 and CDR2 from the germline V gene are SGHNT and YENEEA. Trimming pared 8 bases from V and 3 bases from J, leaving 6 bases between. The DNA of the CDR3 is TGTGCCAGCTTGAGAACAGATACGCAGTATTTT. Protein product: CASLRTDTQYF.

The genes are TRBV6-6 and TRBJ2-1; 9 bases are a match to TRBD2. Germline values: CDR1 MNHNY, CDR2 SVGAGI (reference sequence). V dropped 5 bases and J dropped 7; count of bases not matched to a gene: 9. There are 15 residues in the CDR3. The CDR3 region is CASSPYSGRGNEQFF. CDR3 coding DNA: TGTGCCAGCAGTCCGTATAGCGGGAGAGGTAATGAGCAGTTCTTC.

This clone was counted a few times. The chain joins TRBV5-4 to TRBJ2-5; TRBD1 agrees at 7 bases. Germline-derived CDR1 and CDR2 are SGHNT and YYREEE (reference sequence). The CDR3 loop spans 17 amino acids. The junction had 12 bases not matched to a gene; V was cut back by 2 bases and J by 2 bases. CDR3 nucleotides: TGTGCCAGCAGCTTCGCGACCGGGACAGAAATACAAGAGACCCAGTACTTC. Residues: CASSFATGTEIQETQYF.

This clone was seen a few times. This sequence joins TRBV20-1 and TRBJ1-1; D is perhaps TRBD1 (5 bases). V was shortened by 5 bases and J by 7 bases, with 11 bases between the two germline ends. This CDR3 contains 11 residues. Germline CDR1 reads DFQATT; CDR2 reads SNEGSKA (reference sequence). The chain's CDR3 is CSAQGLNEAFF. The CDR3 DNA reads as TGCAGTGCTCAGGGACTTAATGAAGCTTTCTTT.

This clone was seen a few times. The J gene is TRBJ2-1, the V gene TRBV5-1; 10 nucleotides agree with TRBD2. This CDR3 has 14 residues. The junction had 6 bases not matched to a gene; V was cut back by 2 bases and J by 10 bases. The germline CDR1 and CDR2 sequences are SGHRS and YFSETQ. The CDR3 reads CASSFSGRAEEQFF. CDR3 in DNA: TGCGCCAGCAGCTTCAGCGGGAGGGCCGAAGAGCAGTTCTTC.

The V gene is TRBV2, the J gene TRBJ1-2; D is possibly TRBD1 (6 bases). Trimming took off 8 bases at V and 5 bases at J, with 18 bases between the two ends. CDR3 length equals 14 residues. In germline, CDR1 is SNHLY, CDR2 FYNNEI. The CDR3 is CASRGDAGVYGYTF. Written as DNA, the CDR3 is TGTGCCAGCCGAGGGGATGCAGGGGTTTATGGCTACACCTTC.

The chain employs TRBV6-5 and TRBJ2-3; D is perhaps TRBD2 (5 bases). This CDR3 contains 14 residues. Trimming removed 6 bases at V and 0 bases at J, with 10 bases between. The V gene's germline CDR1 is MNHEY and CDR2 SVGAGI. CDR3 in amino acids: CASRERGSTDTQYF. In DNA, the CDR3 is TGTGCCAGCAGGGAACGAGGGAGCACAGATACGCAGTATTTT.

The chain couples TRBV18 to TRBJ2-3; 8 positions agree with TRBD2. The CDR3 covers 16 residues. CDR1 and CDR2 from the germline V gene are KGHSH and LQKENI. With 3 bases clipped from V and 4 bases from J, the junction kept 9 bases outside the gene matches. The CDR3 DNA sequence: TGTGCCAGCTCACCGGTAGCGGGGTCAAGATCAGATACGCAGTATTTT. Translating gives CASSPVAGSRSDTQYF.

This chain joins TRBV5-1 and TRBJ2-7, with a tentative D call TRBD1 (5 bases). The CDR3 loop spans 14 amino acids. Germline CDR1 reads SGHRS; CDR2 reads YFSETQ. Trimming took 0 bases from V and 4 from J, leaving 11 bases between them. CDR3 DNA: TGCGCCAGCAGCTTGGTACCAGGGATTTACGAGCAGTACTTC. Protein sequence: CASSLVPGIYEQYF.

This chain uses TRBV29-1 with TRBJ2-4; 7 bases match TRBD1. Germline lookup yields CDR1 SQVTM and CDR2 ANQGSEA. The CDR3 covers 13 residues. J lost 4 bases, V lost 3 bases, and 3 bases had no gene match. CDR3 amino acids: CSVEQGQKNIQYF. Written as DNA, the CDR3 is TGCAGCGTTGAGCAGGGACAGAAAAACATTCAGTACTTC.

The J gene is TRBJ2-7, the V gene TRBV30, with 7 bases identical to TRBD1. The germline V gene encodes CDR1 GTSNPN and CDR2 SVGIG (reference sequence). The CDR3 length is 13 residues. V lost 4 bases, J lost 2 bases, and 5 bases stayed unmatched. The CDR3 coding sequence is TGTGCCTGGACCTCTGACAGGGCCTACGAGCAGTACTTC. Residues: CAWTSDRAYEQYF. Drawing the rest from reference TRBV30 and TRBJ2-7, the complete variable domain is SQTIHQWPATLVQPVGSPLSLECTVEGTSNPNLYWYRQAAGRGLQLLFYSVGIGQISSEVPQNLSASRPQDRQFILSSKKLLLSDSGFYLCAWTSDRAYEQYFGPGTRLTVT.

The V and J genes are TRBV5-1 and TRBJ2-2, with a possible D match to TRBD1 (6 bases). Germline-derived CDR1 and CDR2 are SGHRS and YFSETQ. The CDR3 is 15 residues long. The V end was cut by 0 bases, the J end by 5 bases, with 11 bases between. CDR3 in DNA: TGCGCCAGCAGCTTGGCACAGGGCGGGACCGGGGAGCTGTTTTTT. Translating it yields CASSLAQGGTGELFF.

This clone was counted between two and nine times. This chain connects TRBV28 to TRBJ2-5; 14 nucleotides agree with TRBD2. This CDR3 has 16 residues. V was pared by 3 bases and J by 2 bases, with 2 bases of the junction left unmatched. Germline V gene data show CDR1 as MDHEN and CDR2 as SYDVKM. The CDR3 loop is CASSFGLAGGQETQYF. CDR3 in DNA: TGTGCCAGCAGTTTCGGACTAGCGGGAGGACAAGAGACCCAGTACTTC.

V usage is TRBV18 and J usage is TRBJ2-1; maybe TRBD1 (6 bases). Germline V lookup: CDR1 KGHSH, CDR2 LQKENI. V was clipped by 3 bases and J by 6 bases, with 18 bases between them. The CDR3 sequence is 16 residues long. CDR3 sequence reads: CASSPVQGPPPNEQFF. The CDR3 nucleotides read TGTGCCAGCTCACCCGTACAGGGTCCCCCCCCCAATGAGCAGTTCTTC.

This clone appeared a few times. The rearrangement links TRBV14 to TRBJ1-2; no definite D call. Germline V CDR1 and CDR2: SGHDN, FVKESK. This CDR3 spans 13 amino acids. Trimming took 0 bases from V and 3 from J, leaving 5 bases between them. CDR3 bases: TGTGCCAGCAGCCAAGATCAGGACTATGGCTACACCTTC. This translates into CASSQDQDYGYTF.

The chain uses TRBV10-2 and TRBJ1-1; TRBD1 matches 9 bases. The CDR3 is made up of 16 amino acids. V shed 7 bases, J shed 7 bases, and the junction held 16 bases outside the gene matches. In germline, CDR1 is WSHSY, CDR2 SAAADI. This chain's CDR3 is CASISGTGTVWGEAFF. The CDR3 region has the DNA TGCGCCAGCATTTCCGGGACAGGGACGGTTTGGGGTGAAGCTTTCTTT.

The genes are TRBV11-2 and TRBJ1-1; no clear D. Germline-derived CDR1 and CDR2 are SGHAT and FQNNGV. The germline V and J ends were trimmed by 2 bases and 4 bases, with 5 bases remaining between them. The CDR3 covers 12 residues. The CDR3 DNA follows: TGTGCCAGCAGCTTAACTGCCACTGAAGCTTTCTTT. It is translated as CASSLTATEAFF.

The chain joins TRBV9 to TRBJ2-5; TRBD1 agrees at 8 bases. Germline V gene lookup returns CDR1 SGDLS and CDR2 YYNGEE. This CDR3 contains 15 residues. V dropped 2 bases and J dropped 7; count of bases not matched to a gene: 10. The CDR3 is CASSVESGGAGTQYF. CDR3 nucleotide sequence: TGTGCCAGCAGCGTTGAGTCAGGGGGCGCTGGGACCCAGTACTTC.

The chain combines TRBV19 with TRBJ2-7, with D possibly matching TRBD1 (6 bases). CDR3 size: 12 residues. From germline, CDR1 is LNHDA and CDR2 SQIVND (reference sequence). Trimming cost V 5 bases and J 6 bases, with 11 bases left between them. CDR3 coding DNA: TGTGCCAGTAGTTCGGGGACACGCGAGCAGTACTTC. It is translated as CASSSGTREQYF.

This clone was observed a few times. The rearrangement uses TRBV5-4 and TRBJ2-4; 7 bases map to TRBD1. V shed 3 bases and J 8 bases; nucleotides not matched to a gene: 5. CDR3 length equals 13 residues. Germline-derived CDR1 and CDR2 are SGHNT and YYREEE (reference sequence). CDR3 amino acids: CASSSNRGYIQYF. The CDR3 region has the DNA TGTGCCAGCAGCTCGAACAGGGGATACATTCAGTACTTC.

The chain is built from TRBV11-2 and TRBJ2-5; D remains unclear. Germline CDR1 reads SGHAT; CDR2 reads FQNNGV. There are 12 residues in the CDR3. Trimming removed 5 bases from V and 5 bases from J, with 9 bases in between. The CDR3 sequence is CASSAPGETQYF. The CDR3 DNA follows: TGTGCCAGCAGCGCCCCCGGGGAGACCCAGTACTTC.

About this clone itself: Distinct nucleotide sequences in the sample also encode this CDR3. The chain is built from TRBV30 and TRBJ1-2, with D perhaps TRBD1 (5 bases). The CDR3 consists of 12 residues. The germline V and J ends were trimmed by 2 bases and 5 bases, with 9 bases remaining between them. Germline V lookup: CDR1 GTSNPN, CDR2 SVGIG (reference sequence). CDR3 bases: TGTGCCTGGAGTCCTGGGGGGTATGGCTACACCTTC. Translated, it gives CAWSPGGYGYTF.

The sample holds a few counts of this clone. The chain is built from TRBV19 and TRBJ2-5, with a tentative D call TRBD1 (5 bases). Trimming cost V 2 bases and J 5 bases, with 12 bases left between them. Germline CDR1 reads LNHDA; CDR2 reads SQIVND (reference sequence). The CDR3 is 14 residues long. Here the CDR3 reads CASSITPGLETQYF. In DNA, the CDR3 is TGTGCCAGTAGTATAACCCCAGGGCTGGAGACCCAGTACTTC.

The genes are TRBV6-5 and TRBJ2-1; 8 nucleotides match TRBD2. Trimming took 2 bases from V and 8 from J; bases not matched to a gene: 11. Germline V lookup: CDR1 MNHEY, CDR2 SVGAGI. The CDR3 is 16 amino acids. DNA of the CDR3: TGTGCCAGCAGTTACGATCTAGCGGGTAAGGTGGATGAGCAGTTCTTC. Its protein product is CASSYDLAGKVDEQFF.

The V call is TRBV30, the J call TRBJ2-3; D is unresolved. V was clipped by 2 bases and J by 0 bases, with 6 bases between them. Germline V gene lookup returns CDR1 GTSNPN and CDR2 SVGIG (reference sequence). The CDR3 sequence is 13 residues long. In DNA, the CDR3 is TGTGCCTGGAGTCGCGAGAGCACAGATACGCAGTATTTT. Protein product: CAWSRESTDTQYF.

This clone was seen only a few times. This chain uses TRBV27 with TRBJ1-3; perhaps TRBD1 as D (5 bases). The CDR3 is made up of 14 amino acids. Germline V gene data show CDR1 as MNHEY and CDR2 as SMNVEV (reference sequence). V was shortened by 5 bases and J by 6 bases, with 14 bases between the two germline ends. For the CDR3, the DNA is TGTGCCAGCAGTCCCTTCAGGGTTGCAAACACCATATATTTT. It specifies CASSPFRVANTIYF.

This clone occurred a few times. The chain uses TRBV27 and TRBJ2-7, with D possibly TRBD2 on 5 matching bases. The V end was cut by 5 bases, the J end by 2 bases, with 10 bases between. This CDR3 has 13 amino acids. In germline, CDR1 is MNHEY, CDR2 SMNVEV (reference sequence). The CDR3 nucleotides are TGTGCCAGCAGTGCCGGACTTCCCTACGAGCAGTACGTC. It encodes CASSAGLPYEQYV.

In this sample, this clone turned up a few times. In DNA, the CDR3 is TGTGCCTGGAGTGTGTTATGGCGGGATAGCACAGATACGCAGTATTTT. It translates to CAWSVLWRDSTDTQYF. This sequence joins TRBV30 and TRBJ2-3, with D possibly TRBD2 on 6 matching bases. Germline V CDR1 and CDR2: GTSNPN, SVGIG (reference sequence). Deletions cut 0 bases from V and 0 bases from J, with 13 bases between. The CDR3 extends over 16 amino acids.

The chain carries TRBV4-1 and TRBJ2-7, with a possible D match to TRBD2 (6 bases). The germline V gene encodes CDR1 MGHRA and CDR2 YSYEKL. Trimming cost V 2 bases and J 12 bases, with 17 bases left between them. The CDR3 consists of 13 residues. In DNA form, the CDR3 reads TGCGCCAGCAGCCAATTTCCCACGGAGGGTTTGTACGTC. Protein product: CASSQFPTEGLYV.

About this clone itself: The same CDR3 can be traced to other DNA sequences in this sample. CDR3 in amino acids: CASSSRTSGTDTQYF. CDR3 coding DNA: TGCGCCAGCAGCTCGCGGACTAGCGGCACAGATACGCAGTATTTT. The chain links TRBV5-1 to TRBJ2-3, with 9 positions matching TRBD2. The CDR3 length is 15 residues. With V trimmed by 3 bases and J by 1 base, 3 bases remained unmatched. In germline, CDR1 is SGHRS, CDR2 YFSETQ. The whole variable domain, filled in from reference TRBV5-1 and TRBJ2-3, reads KAGVTQTPRYLIKTRGQQVTLSCSPISGHRSVSWYQQTPGQGLQFLFEYFSETQRNKGNFPGRFSGRQFSNSRSEMNVSTLELGDSALYLCASSSRTSGTDTQYFGPGTRLTVL.

This clone was seen at least ten times. The chain carries TRBV19 and TRBJ2-1; TRBD1 matches 7 bases. Germline V gene data show CDR1 as LNHDA and CDR2 as SQIVND (reference sequence). CDR3 size: 12 residues. The V segment lost 4 bases and the J segment 12 bases; nucleotides outside the gene matches: 6. The CDR3 is CASSTRQGSQFF. The CDR3 DNA follows: TGTGCCAGTAGTACCCGACAGGGATCGCAGTTCTTC.